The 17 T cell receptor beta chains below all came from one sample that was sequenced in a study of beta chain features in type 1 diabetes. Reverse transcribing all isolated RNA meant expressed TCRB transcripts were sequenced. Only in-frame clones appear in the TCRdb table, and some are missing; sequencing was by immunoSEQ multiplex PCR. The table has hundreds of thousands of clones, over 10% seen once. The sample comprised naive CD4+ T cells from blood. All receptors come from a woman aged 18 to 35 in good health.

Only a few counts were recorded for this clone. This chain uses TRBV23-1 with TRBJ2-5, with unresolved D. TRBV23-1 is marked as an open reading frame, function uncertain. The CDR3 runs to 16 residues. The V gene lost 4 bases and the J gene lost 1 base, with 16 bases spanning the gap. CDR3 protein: CASSPAATWFQETQYF. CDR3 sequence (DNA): TGCGCCAGCAGTCCGGCGGCTACCTGGTTCCAAGAGACCCAGTACTTC.

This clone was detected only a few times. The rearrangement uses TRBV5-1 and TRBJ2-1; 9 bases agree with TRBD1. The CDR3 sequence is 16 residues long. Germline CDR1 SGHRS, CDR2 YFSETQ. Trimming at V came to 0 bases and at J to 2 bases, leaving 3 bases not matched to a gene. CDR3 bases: TGCGCCAGCAGCTTGGGAGGGACAGGGACCTACAATGAGCAGTTCTTC. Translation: CASSLGGTGTYNEQFF.

The CDR3 coding sequence is TGTGCCACAACAGGGATTAACCAAGAGACCCAGTACTTC. Translated: CATTGINQETQYF. The gene calls are TRBV19 and TRBJ2-5; D possibly corresponds to TRBD1 (6 bases). This CDR3 is built from 13 residues. The germline CDR1 and CDR2 sequences are LNHDA and SQIVND (reference sequence). V was clipped by 10 bases and J by 0 bases, with 12 bases between them.

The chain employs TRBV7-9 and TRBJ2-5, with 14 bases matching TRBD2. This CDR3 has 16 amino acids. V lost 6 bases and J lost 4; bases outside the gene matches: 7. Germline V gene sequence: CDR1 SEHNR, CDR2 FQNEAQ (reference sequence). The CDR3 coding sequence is TGTGCCAGCAGAAAACCGGGACTAGCGGGAGTAGAGACCCAGTACTTC. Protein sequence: CASRKPGLAGVETQYF. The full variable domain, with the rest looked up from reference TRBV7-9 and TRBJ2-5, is DTGVSQNPRHKITKRGQNVTFRCDPISEHNRLYWYRQTLGQGPEFLTYFQNEAQLEKSRLLSDRFSAERPKGSFSTLEIQRTEQGDSAMYLCASRKPGLAGVETQYFGPGTRLLVL.

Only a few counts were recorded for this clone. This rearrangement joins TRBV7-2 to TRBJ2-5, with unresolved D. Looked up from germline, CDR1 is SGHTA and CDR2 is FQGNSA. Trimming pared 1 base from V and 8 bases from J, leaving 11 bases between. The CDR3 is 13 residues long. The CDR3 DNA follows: TGTGCCAGCAGCTTAGAACGAAGGTCTACCCAGTACTTC. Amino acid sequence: CASSLERRSTQYF.

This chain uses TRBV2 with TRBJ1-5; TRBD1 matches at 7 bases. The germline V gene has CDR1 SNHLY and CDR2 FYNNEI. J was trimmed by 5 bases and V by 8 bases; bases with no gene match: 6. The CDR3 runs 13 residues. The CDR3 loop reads CASSVRGHQPQHF. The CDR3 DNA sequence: TGTGCCAGCTCGGTAAGGGGGCATCAGCCCCAGCATTTT. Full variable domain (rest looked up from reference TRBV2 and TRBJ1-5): EPEVTQTPSHQVTQMGQEVILRCVPISNHLYFYWYRQILGQKVEFLVSFYNNEISEKSEIFDDQFSVERPDGSNFTLKIRSTKLEDSAMYFCASSVRGHQPQHFGDGTRLSIL.

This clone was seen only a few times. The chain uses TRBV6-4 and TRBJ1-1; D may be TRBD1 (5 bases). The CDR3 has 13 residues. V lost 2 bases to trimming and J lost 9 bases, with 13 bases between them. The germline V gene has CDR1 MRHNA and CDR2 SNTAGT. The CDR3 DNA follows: TGTGCCAGCAGTGACATCTTGGGGCGCAAAGCTTTCTTT. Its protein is CASSDILGRKAFF.

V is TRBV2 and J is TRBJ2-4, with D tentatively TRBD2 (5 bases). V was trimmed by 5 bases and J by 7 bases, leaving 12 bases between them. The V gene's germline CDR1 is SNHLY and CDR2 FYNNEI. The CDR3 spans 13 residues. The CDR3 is CASSFGEMNIQYF. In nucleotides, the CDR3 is TGTGCCAGCAGTTTCGGGGAAATGAACATTCAGTACTTC.

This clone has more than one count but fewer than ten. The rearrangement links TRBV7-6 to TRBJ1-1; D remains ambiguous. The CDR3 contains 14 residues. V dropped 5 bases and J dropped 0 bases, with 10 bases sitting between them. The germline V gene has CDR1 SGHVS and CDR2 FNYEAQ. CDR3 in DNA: TGTGCCAGCAGCGTACGGGGTATGAACACTGAAGCTTTCTTT. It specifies CASSVRGMNTEAFF. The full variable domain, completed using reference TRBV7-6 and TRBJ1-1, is GAGVSQSPRYKVTKRGQDVALRCDPISGHVSLYWYRQALGQGPEFLTYFNYEAQQDKSGLPNDRFSAERPEGSISTLTIQRTEQRDSAMYRCASSVRGMNTEAFFGQGTRLTVV.

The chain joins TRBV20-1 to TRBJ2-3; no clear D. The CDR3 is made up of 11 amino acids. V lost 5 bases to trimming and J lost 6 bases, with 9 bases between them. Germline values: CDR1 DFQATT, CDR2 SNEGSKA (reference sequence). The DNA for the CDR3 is TGCAGTGCTGGTATTATCGATACGCAGTATTTT. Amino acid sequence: CSAGIIDTQYF.

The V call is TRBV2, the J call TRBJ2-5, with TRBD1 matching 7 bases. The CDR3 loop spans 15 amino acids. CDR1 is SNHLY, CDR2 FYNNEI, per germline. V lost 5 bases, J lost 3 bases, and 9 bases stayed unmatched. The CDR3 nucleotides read TGTGCCAGCAGTAGGACAGGAGTGGGGAAAGAGACCCAGTACTTC. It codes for CASSRTGVGKETQYF.

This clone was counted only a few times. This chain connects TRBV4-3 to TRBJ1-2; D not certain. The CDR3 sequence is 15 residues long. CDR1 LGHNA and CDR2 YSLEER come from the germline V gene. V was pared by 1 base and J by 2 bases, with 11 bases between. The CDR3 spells CASSQGWAANYGYTF. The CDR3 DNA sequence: TGCGCCAGCAGCCAAGGATGGGCGGCAAACTATGGCTACACCTTC.

Here the CDR3 DNA reads TGTGCCACCAGCAGAGGGGGGAACATTCAGTACTTC. Its protein is CATSRGGNIQYF. The chain is built from TRBV15 and TRBJ2-4, with D perhaps matching TRBD1 or TRBD2 (5 bases each). Trimming left V 1 base short and J 7 bases short, with 5 bases between. The CDR3 covers 12 residues. Germline V gene lookup returns CDR1 LNHNV and CDR2 YYDKDF (reference sequence). The complete variable domain, with remaining parts taken from reference TRBV15 and TRBJ2-4, reads DAMVIQNPRYQVTQFGKPVTLSCSQTLNHNVMYWYQQKSSQAPKLLFHYYDKDFNNEADTPDNFQSRRPNTSFCFLDIRSPGLGDTAMYLCATSRGGNIQYFGAGTRLSVL.

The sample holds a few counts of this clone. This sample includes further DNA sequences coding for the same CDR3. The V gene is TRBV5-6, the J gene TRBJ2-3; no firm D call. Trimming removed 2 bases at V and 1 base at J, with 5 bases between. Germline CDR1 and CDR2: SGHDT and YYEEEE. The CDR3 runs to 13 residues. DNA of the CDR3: TGTGCCAGCAGCTTACGAGGCACAGATACGCAGTATTTT. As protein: CASSLRGTDTQYF. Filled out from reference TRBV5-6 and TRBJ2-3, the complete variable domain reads DAGVTQSPTHLIKTRGQQVTLRCSPKSGHDTVSWYQQALGQGPQFIFQYYEEEERQRGNFPDRFSGHQFPNYSSELNVNALLLGDSALYLCASSLRGTDTQYFGPGTRLTVL.

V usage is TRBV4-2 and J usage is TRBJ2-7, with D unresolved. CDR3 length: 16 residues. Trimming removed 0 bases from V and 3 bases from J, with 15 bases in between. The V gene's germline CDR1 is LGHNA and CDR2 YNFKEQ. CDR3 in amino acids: CASSQDIARSLYEQYF. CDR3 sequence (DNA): TGTGCCAGCAGCCAAGATATAGCCCGGAGCCTCTACGAGCAGTACTTC.

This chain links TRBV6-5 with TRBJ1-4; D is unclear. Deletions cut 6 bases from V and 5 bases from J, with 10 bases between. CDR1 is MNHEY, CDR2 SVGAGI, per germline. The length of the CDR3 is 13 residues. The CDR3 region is CASRRTGNEKLFF. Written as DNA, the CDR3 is TGTGCCAGCAGGCGGACGGGGAATGAAAAACTGTTTTTT.

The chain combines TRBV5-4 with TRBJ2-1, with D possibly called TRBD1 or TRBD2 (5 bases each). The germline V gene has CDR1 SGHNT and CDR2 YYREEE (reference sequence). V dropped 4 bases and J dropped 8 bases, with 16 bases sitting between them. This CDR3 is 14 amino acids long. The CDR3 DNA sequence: TGTGCCAGCAGCGCCGGGGCGGTTTGGGATGAGCAGTTCTTC. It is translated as CASSAGAVWDEQFF.